The 15 T cell receptor beta chains below come from one sample, sequenced in a study of graft-versus-host responses after intestinal transplantation. Using immunoSEQ multiplex PCR, the repertoire was profiled, and TCRdb retains in-frame clones only, with some absent. This table holds approximately 89,000 clones, 80% to 95% found once. For these TCRs, the target antigens are not known. Sequenced here: unstimulated CD8+ T cells sorted from spleen or lymph node cells, sampled before transplant. The receptors originated from a human donor who was the organ donor for an intestinal transplant.

This clone was detected only once. The V and J genes are TRBV4-2 and TRBJ2-1, with 10 bases that match TRBD2. The length of the CDR3 is 14 residues. Germline-derived CDR1 and CDR2 are LGHNA and YNFKEQ. With V trimmed by 7 bases and J by 9 bases, 9 bases remained unmatched. DNA for the CDR3: TGTGCCAGCAAGGAGCGGGGGGGCCGCGGTGAGCAGTTCTTC. This sequence encodes CASKERGGRGEQFF.

This clone was seen a single time. The chain recombines TRBV11-2 with TRBJ2-2; 7 bases line up with TRBD1. The trim removed 6 bases at V and 4 bases at J, leaving 17 bases unmatched. Looked up from germline, CDR1 is SGHAT and CDR2 is FQNNGV. This CDR3 has 18 amino acids. The CDR3 nucleotides read TGTGCCAGCAGTTTCTTCCGCGCCGGGACAGCCATCACCGGGGAGCTGTTTTTT. Protein product: CASSFFRAGTAITGELFF.

The rearrangement uses TRBV7-9 and TRBJ2-1, with D perhaps TRBD2 (5 bases). This CDR3 has 14 amino acids. Looked up from germline, CDR1 is SEHNR and CDR2 is FQNEAQ (reference sequence). V lost 0 bases and J 8 bases, leaving 11 bases between the germline ends. CDR3 sequence: CASSLATGLDEQFF. Here the CDR3 DNA reads TGTGCCAGCAGCTTAGCAACGGGGTTAGATGAGCAGTTCTTC. Full variable domain (outside the CDR3, taken from reference TRBV7-9 and TRBJ2-1): DTGVSQNPRHKITKRGQNVTFRCDPISEHNRLYWYRQTLGQGPEFLTYFQNEAQLEKSRLLSDRFSAERPKGSFSTLEIQRTEQGDSAMYLCASSLATGLDEQFFGPGTRLTVL.

The chain carries TRBV28 and TRBJ2-7; a weak D match, TRBD2 (5 bases). In germline, CDR1 is MDHEN, CDR2 SYDVKM. The CDR3 covers 14 residues. Trimming cost V 6 bases and J 1 base, with 13 bases left between them. The CDR3 DNA reads TGTGCCAGCAGATACTCGGGGAATTCCTACGAGCAGTACTTC. Translated, it gives CASRYSGNSYEQYF.

The chain recombines TRBV28 with TRBJ2-3; TRBD1 aligns across 10 bases. Trimming removed 5 bases from V and 3 bases from J; junction bases left unmatched: 5. The CDR3 length is 15 residues. Germline CDR1 and CDR2: MDHEN and SYDVKM. The DNA of the CDR3 is TGTGCCAGCAGTCCAGGGACAGGGGAGACAGATACGCAGTATTTT. Amino acid sequence: CASSPGTGETDTQYF.

V gene TRBV11-3 combines with J gene TRBJ1-2, with D maybe TRBD1 (5 bases). The germline V and J ends were trimmed by 4 bases and 5 bases, with 29 bases remaining between them. Germline V lookup: CDR1 SGHNT, CDR2 YENEEA. This CDR3 has 19 amino acids. CDR3 coding DNA: TGTGCCAGCAGCTCCTCATGGATGGGGGACTTCTTATACCCATATGGCTACACCTTC. Its protein product is CASSSSWMGDFLYPYGYTF.

The chain recombines TRBV7-8 with TRBJ2-1, with D unclear. There are 13 residues in the CDR3. Germline-derived CDR1 and CDR2 are SGHVS and FQNEAQ. Deletions cut 4 bases from V and 9 bases from J, with 13 bases between. CDR3 DNA sequence: TGTGCCAGCAGCTCGAGCCGACTTTTTGAGCAGTTCTTC. It codes for CASSSSRLFEQFF.

This chain links TRBV4-2 with TRBJ2-1; 8 bases align to TRBD2. The CDR3 loop spans 16 amino acids. Germline V gene data show CDR1 as LGHNA and CDR2 as YNFKEQ. V trimming: 0 bases; J trimming: 9 bases; junction bases outside the gene matches: 10. The CDR3 coding sequence is TGTGCCAGCAGCCAAGATGAAGCGGGAGCACCCCGTGAGCAGTTCTTC. It is translated as CASSQDEAGAPREQFF.

V is TRBV27 and J is TRBJ1-5; 7 positions agree with TRBD1. This CDR3 is 14 amino acids long. From germline, CDR1 is MNHEY and CDR2 SMNVEV (reference sequence). V trimming: 6 bases; J trimming: 4 bases; junction bases outside the gene matches: 6. The CDR3 sequence: CASRPQGRNQPQHF. The CDR3 DNA follows: TGTGCCAGCAGGCCACAGGGGAGAAATCAGCCCCAGCATTTT.

This clone was detected once. The chain carries TRBV5-6 and TRBJ1-2; tentative D call: TRBD1 (5 bases). Germline V gene lookup returns CDR1 SGHDT and CDR2 YYEEEE. The CDR3 length is 12 residues. Between the trimmed V and J ends, which lost 2 bases and 8 bases, there was a span of 10 bases. CDR3 protein: CASSLTRGGYTF. CDR3 coding DNA: TGTGCCAGCAGCTTAACTCGGGGGGGCTACACCTTC.

The gene calls are TRBV27 and TRBJ2-7; 12 nucleotides agree with TRBD2. Germline V lookup: CDR1 MNHEY, CDR2 SMNVEV (reference sequence). The CDR3 has 15 amino acids. V lost 5 bases and J lost 5; bases outside the gene matches: 7. The CDR3 DNA sequence: TGTGCCAGCAGTAAGACTAGCGGGAGATTCCACGAGCAGTACTTC. The encoded protein is CASSKTSGRFHEQYF.

This clone was detected a few times. This sequence joins TRBV5-1 and TRBJ1-2; TRBD1 matches 7 bases. The CDR3 is made up of 16 amino acids. Looked up from germline, CDR1 is SGHRS and CDR2 is YFSETQ. The junction had 9 bases not matched to a gene; V was cut back by 0 bases and J by 4 bases. The CDR3 bases are TGCGCCAGCAGCTTGGGACAGGGCGTTGGGCCCTATGGCTACACCTTC. It translates to CASSLGQGVGPYGYTF.

The chain joins TRBV27 to TRBJ2-1, with 9 bases matching TRBD2. With V trimmed by 3 bases and J by 7 bases, 7 bases remained unmatched. The CDR3 is 15 amino acids. Germline V gives CDR1 MNHEY, CDR2 SMNVEV (reference sequence). The CDR3 loop is CASSLSGRRVNEQFF. DNA for the CDR3: TGTGCCAGCAGTTTGAGCGGGAGGAGGGTAAATGAGCAGTTCTTC.

The chain links TRBV5-4 to TRBJ2-7, with a weak D call TRBD2 (5 bases). Per the germline V gene, CDR1 is SGHNT and CDR2 is YYREEE (reference sequence). The germline V and J ends were trimmed by 0 bases and 0 bases, with 16 bases remaining between them. This CDR3 contains 17 residues. CDR3 nucleotides: TGTGCCAGCAGCTTGGCGGCGGGCAGAGATCGCTCCTACGAGCAGTACTTC. The encoded protein is CASSLAAGRDRSYEQYF.

The CDR3 sequence is CSARERRRAFF. The CDR3 coding sequence is TGCAGTGCTAGAGAAAGGCGCAGGGCTTTCTTT. The chain is built from TRBV20-1 and TRBJ1-1; D not resolved. Trimming removed 0 bases from V and 11 bases from J, with 10 bases in between. Germline-derived CDR1 and CDR2 are DFQATT and SNEGSKA (reference sequence). The CDR3 loop spans 11 amino acids.